The 30 T cell receptor beta chains given below trace back to one sample, sequenced in a study of blood T cell repertoires in COVID-19. The table came from immunoSEQ multiplex PCR; TCRdb's copy has only in-frame clones and leaves some out. Of about 140,000 clones detected, 84% appear once; the ten largest clones hold 4.5% to 7%. The material sequenced was PBMCs or T cells enriched from blood (not recorded which). These receptors were obtained from a man in his forties with acute COVID-19.

This clone appeared a single time. The chain uses TRBV13 and TRBJ1-1; 7 nucleotides match TRBD1. Germline V CDR1 and CDR2: PRHDT, FYEKMQ (reference sequence). J gave up 6 bases and V 4 bases, and 8 bases lay outside the gene matches. The CDR3 covers 14 residues. The DNA of the CDR3 is TGTGCCAGCAGCTCTCTGACAGGGCGCGCTGAAGCTTTCTTT. Translated: CASSSLTGRAEAFF.

The rearrangement links TRBV6-5 to TRBJ2-5; D is unresolved. Deletions cut 0 bases from V and 2 bases from J, with 7 bases between. The germline gives CDR1 MNHEY, CDR2 SVGAGI. This CDR3 contains 14 residues. The CDR3 bases are TGTGCCAGCAGTTACTCTCCCGCGCAAGAGACCCAGTACTTC. This codes for CASSYSPAQETQYF.

This chain joins TRBV29-1 and TRBJ1-1; a possible D gene is TRBD1 (6 bases). V dropped 5 bases and J dropped 0 bases, with 13 bases sitting between them. CDR3 length: 14 amino acids. Germline assignment: CDR1 SQVTM and CDR2 ANQGSEA. The CDR3 DNA reads TGCAGCGTTTTCCCAGGACAGATGAACACTGAAGCTTTCTTT. It encodes CSVFPGQMNTEAFF. The variable domain in full, with the rest retrieved from reference TRBV29-1 and TRBJ1-1, is SAVISQKPSRDICQRGTSLTIQCQVDSQVTMMFWYRQQPGQSLTLIATANQGSEATYESGFVIDKFPISRPNLTFSTLTVSNMSPEDSSIYLCSVFPGQMNTEAFFGQGTRLTVV.

This clone has a single count. The V call is TRBV28, the J call TRBJ2-7; tentative D call: TRBD1 (6 bases). The CDR3 runs to 13 residues. Germline CDR1 and CDR2: MDHEN and SYDVKM. The ends were cut back, 11 bases at V and 2 bases at J, with 16 bases in the middle. CDR3 DNA sequence: TGTGCCTCCCAGGGGTCTAACCCCTACGAGCAGTACTTC. Amino acid sequence: CASQGSNPYEQYF.

The sample holds one count of this clone. V and J are TRBV2 and TRBJ2-3, with TRBD2 as a possible D gene (5 bases). Trimming stripped 4 bases from V and 5 bases from J, with 13 bases between. Germline CDR1 reads SNHLY; CDR2 reads FYNNEI. CDR3 length: 14 residues. The DNA for the CDR3 is TGTGCCAGCAGTGTTACGAGGGCGGGAGATACGCAGTATTTT. This gives the protein CASSVTRAGDTQYF.

The gene calls are TRBV11-3 and TRBJ2-5, with TRBD1 matching over 9 bases. Losses at the gene ends were 0 bases for V and 2 bases for J; bases not matched to a gene: 1. In germline, CDR1 is SGHNT, CDR2 YENEEA. This CDR3 spans 15 amino acids. CDR3: CASSLEGQGQETQYF. DNA for the CDR3: TGTGCCAGCAGCTTAGAGGGACAGGGTCAAGAGACCCAGTACTTC.

The chain couples TRBV7-9 to TRBJ2-7; D is unclear. This CDR3 contains 12 residues. Trimming left V 5 bases short and J 3 bases short, with 8 bases between. Germline loops: CDR1 SEHNR, CDR2 FQNEAQ (reference sequence). The CDR3: CASSRADYEQYF. CDR3 sequence (DNA): TGTGCCAGCAGCCGCGCGGACTACGAGCAGTACTTC.

The chain employs TRBV30 and TRBJ1-2; D not resolved. Germline V gene data show CDR1 as GTSNPN and CDR2 as SVGIG (reference sequence). Trimming cost V 1 base and J 6 bases, with 15 bases left between them. CDR3 length: 14 residues. DNA of the CDR3: TGTGCCTGGAGTGAAAACTCGTTCAGGAATGGCTACACCTTC. Amino acids: CAWSENSFRNGYTF.

This sequence joins TRBV10-3 and TRBJ1-1; TRBD1 aligns across 7 bases. The V and J ends lost 8 bases and 5 bases, in that order; junction bases with no gene match: 14. The CDR3 has 15 residues. CDR1 ENHRY and CDR2 SYGVKD come from the germline V gene. CDR3 coding DNA: TGTGCCATCGCCACGGATCGACAGGGCTTGACTGAAGCTTTCTTT. Its translation: CAIATDRQGLTEAFF.

The chain employs TRBV6-5 and TRBJ2-7, with 14 positions matching TRBD2. The CDR3 is 14 residues long. Germline trimming cut 10 bases from V and 5 bases from J; bases unmatched to any gene: 7. The germline V gene has CDR1 MNHEY and CDR2 SVGAGI. The CDR3 loop reads CAIGGLAGANEQYF. The CDR3 nucleotides read TGTGCCATAGGGGGACTAGCGGGAGCCAACGAGCAGTACTTC.

The CDR3 spells CASSLSRTSSYNEQFF. CDR3 sequence (DNA): TGTGCCAGCAGCCTTTCACGTACCAGCTCCTACAATGAGCAGTTCTTC. The chain carries TRBV11-3 and TRBJ2-1; no clear D gene. With 5 bases removed from V and 0 bases from J, the gap between germline ends came to 14 bases. From germline, CDR1 is SGHNT and CDR2 YENEEA. The CDR3 loop spans 16 amino acids.

The gene calls are TRBV6-1 and TRBJ2-5, with a possible D match to TRBD2 (7 bases). CDR1 and CDR2 (germline): MNHNS, SASEGT. The V end lost 1 base, the J end lost 5 bases, and 14 bases lay between the germline ends. CDR3 length equals 15 residues. The DNA of the CDR3 is TGTGCCAGCAGTGAAGTCGGCGGGGGCCGGGAGACCCAGTACTTC. This codes for CASSEVGGGRETQYF.

This chain connects TRBV6-4 to TRBJ2-1, with 8 nucleotides matching TRBD1. This CDR3 comprises 20 residues. Germline CDR1 reads MRHNA; CDR2 reads SNTAGT. V was pared by 0 bases and J by 2 bases, with 15 bases of the junction left unmatched. The CDR3 sequence: CASSDSWGRGPEVPYNEQFF. In DNA, the CDR3 is TGTGCCAGCAGTGACTCCTGGGGCAGGGGGCCAGAGGTCCCCTACAATGAGCAGTTCTTC.

The chain has TRBV4-1 and TRBJ2-1; 8 nucleotides match TRBD1. V was clipped by 4 bases and J by 7 bases; unmatched bases: 18. Germline V gene data show CDR1 as MGHRA and CDR2 as YSYEKL. The length of the CDR3 is 18 residues. The chain's CDR3 is CASSPYWTGRTSMNEQFF. The CDR3 coding sequence is TGCGCCAGCAGCCCCTACTGGACAGGGCGCACGTCGATGAATGAGCAGTTCTTC.

The chain combines TRBV2 with TRBJ1-4, with 8 nucleotides matching TRBD1. The length of the CDR3 is 14 residues. CDR1 SNHLY and CDR2 FYNNEI come from the germline V gene. V lost 5 bases and J lost 5; bases outside the gene matches: 4. As DNA, the CDR3 is TGTGCCAGCAGTCGGGGACAGGCAAATGAAAAACTGTTTTTT. Amino acids: CASSRGQANEKLFF.

The genes are TRBV7-9 and TRBJ1-4; TRBD1 matches at 7 bases. This CDR3 spans 13 amino acids. In germline, CDR1 is SEHNR, CDR2 FQNEAQ (reference sequence). V lost 5 bases and J lost 16; bases outside the gene matches: 13. In DNA, the CDR3 is TGTGCCAGCAGCCCTTACCAAGGACAGGATCCGTTTTTT. Protein sequence: CASSPYQGQDPFF. The variable domain in full, completed from reference TRBV7-9 and TRBJ1-4, reads DTGVSQNPRHKITKRGQNVTFRCDPISEHNRLYWYRQTLGQGPEFLTYFQNEAQLEKSRLLSDRFSAERPKGSFSTLEIQRTEQGDSAMYLCASSPYQGQDPFFGSGTQLSVL.

The V and J genes are TRBV9 and TRBJ2-5; TRBD2 matches 9 bases. The ends lost 3 bases at V and 5 bases at J; junction bases unmatched: 5. This CDR3 has 14 amino acids. The germline gives CDR1 SGDLS, CDR2 YYNGEE. CDR3 amino acids: CASSAAGGSETQYF. CDR3 DNA sequence: TGTGCCAGCAGCGCCGCGGGGGGGAGTGAGACCCAGTACTTC.

In this sample, this clone turned up a few times. The chain links TRBV3-1 (or the pseudogene TRBV3-2) to TRBJ2-2; tentative D call: TRBD1 (5 bases). The length of the CDR3 is 13 residues. Germline V lookup: CDR1 LGHDT, CDR2 YNNKEL (reference sequence). The V gene lost 5 bases and the J gene lost 4 bases, with 8 bases spanning the gap. CDR3 DNA sequence: TGTGCCAGCAGCTCTACAGGCACCGGGGAGCTGTTTTTT. Translated, it gives CASSSTGTGELFF.

This chain links TRBV28 with TRBJ1-5; maybe TRBD1 (6 bases). Germline V gene lookup returns CDR1 MDHEN and CDR2 SYDVKM. The CDR3 runs 16 residues. Trimming took off 2 bases at V and 4 bases at J, with 15 bases between the two ends. CDR3 protein: CASSLTSGALNQPQHF. CDR3 DNA sequence: TGTGCCAGCAGTTTAACCTCAGGGGCCTTGAATCAGCCCCAGCATTTT.

CDR3 sequence (DNA): TGTGCCAGCAGCCAGACTAGCGGGGACTCCTACGAGCAGTACTTC. This encodes CASSQTSGDSYEQYF. The chain recombines TRBV7-6 with TRBJ2-7; 11 positions agree with TRBD2. This CDR3 has 15 amino acids. V was pared by 5 bases and J by 0 bases, with 3 bases of the junction left unmatched. The germline CDR1 and CDR2 sequences are SGHVS and FNYEAQ.

The chain has TRBV5-1 and TRBJ1-6; D not certain. Germline CDR1 and CDR2: SGHRS and YFSETQ. The CDR3 length is 14 residues. The V and J ends lost 4 bases and 8 bases respectively, with 13 bases between them. The CDR3 region is CASSTGILYSPLHF. In DNA, the CDR3 is TGCGCCAGCAGCACGGGAATCTTATATTCACCCCTCCACTTT.

This chain links TRBV7-2 with TRBJ2-2, with 8 bases aligning to TRBD1. The CDR3 runs to 14 residues. The junction had 3 bases not matched to a gene; V was cut back by 4 bases and J by 5 bases. Germline V gene sequence: CDR1 SGHTA, CDR2 FQGNSA. The CDR3 here is CASSSTGDTGELFF. The CDR3 bases are TGTGCCAGCAGCTCGACAGGGGATACCGGGGAGCTGTTTTTT. Together with reference TRBV7-2 and TRBJ2-2, the CDR3 gives the full variable domain: GAGVSQSPSNKVTEKGKDVELRCDPISGHTALYWYRQSLGQGLEFLIYFQGNSAPDKSGLPSDRFSAERTGGSVSTLTIQRTQQEDSAVYLCASSSTGDTGELFFGEGSRLTVL.

The V and J genes are TRBV15 and TRBJ1-6; D not resolved. The germline V and J ends were trimmed by 1 base and 7 bases, with 11 bases remaining between them. CDR3 length: 15 amino acids. Germline CDR1 reads LNHNV; CDR2 reads YYDKDF (reference sequence). The CDR3 DNA is TGTGCCACCAGCAGAGCCCTAGGTGGAAATTCACCCCTCCACTTT. Translated, it gives CATSRALGGNSPLHF.

The genes are TRBV3-1 (or the pseudogene TRBV3-2) and TRBJ1-2; 7 bases map to TRBD1. V lost 3 bases to trimming and J lost 0 bases; unmatched junction nucleotides: 4. The germline CDR1 and CDR2 sequences are LGHDT and YNNKEL (reference sequence). The CDR3 spans 15 residues. CDR3 sequence: CASSQTGLPNYGYTF. As DNA, the CDR3 is TGTGCCAGCAGCCAGACAGGGCTACCTAACTATGGCTACACCTTC.

This clone was observed a single time. The CDR3, as DNA: TGTGCCAGCAGTGAGCGGAGCCAGGGAAATTCACCCCTCCACTTT. It is translated as CASSERSQGNSPLHF. The chain couples TRBV2 to TRBJ1-6; D is possibly TRBD1 (5 bases). There are 15 residues in the CDR3. Germline V gene lookup returns CDR1 SNHLY and CDR2 FYNNEI. V lost 3 bases, J lost 7 bases, and 13 bases lay in between.

This chain joins TRBV7-2 and TRBJ2-4; 7 nucleotides align to TRBD2. CDR1 is SGHTA, CDR2 FQGNSA, per germline. The V and J ends lost 5 bases and 5 bases, in that order; junction bases with no gene match: 6. The CDR3 length is 14 residues. CDR3 DNA sequence: TGTGCCAGCAGCCCCGGGGGGTCCCAAAACATTCAGTACTTC. It is translated as CASSPGGSQNIQYF.

The sample holds a few counts of this clone. This chain connects TRBV7-8 to TRBJ2-7; the D gene is possibly TRBD1 (6 bases). This CDR3 region has 18 residues. Germline CDR1 and CDR2: SGHVS and FQNEAQ. Deletions cut 5 bases from V and 0 bases from J, with 23 bases between. CDR3: CASSPRFGTRSSSYEQYF. As DNA, the CDR3 is TGTGCCAGCAGCCCACGGTTTGGGACAAGATCTAGCTCCTACGAGCAGTACTTC.

V usage is TRBV5-1 and J usage is TRBJ1-6; D may be TRBD1 (6 bases). The V and J ends lost 0 bases and 13 bases respectively, with 14 bases between them. Germline CDR1 is SGHRS and CDR2 is YFSETQ. The CDR3 loop spans 14 amino acids. The CDR3 nucleotides read TGCGCCAGCAGCTTGGCGGACAGAGGAAGGCCCCTCCACTTT. Translating it yields CASSLADRGRPLHF.

This rearrangement joins TRBV30 to TRBJ2-3; D is possibly TRBD2 (5 bases). The V end lost 3 bases, the J end lost 8 bases, and 15 bases lay between the germline ends. Germline V gives CDR1 GTSNPN, CDR2 SVGIG (reference sequence). This CDR3 is built from 13 residues. The CDR3: CAWRGGHAGTQYF. The CDR3 DNA sequence: TGTGCCTGGAGAGGCGGGCACGCGGGTACGCAGTATTTT.

The chain joins TRBV9 to TRBJ2-1; 9 nucleotides line up with TRBD1. V lost 6 bases, J lost 7 bases, and 14 bases stayed unmatched. This CDR3 comprises 16 residues. CDR1 is SGDLS and CDR2 is YYNGEE in the germline V gene. In DNA, the CDR3 is TGTGCCAGCAACTTAGCAGGGACAGGGAAAGGAAATGAGCAGTTCTTC. Its protein product is CASNLAGTGKGNEQFF. Drawing the rest from reference TRBV9 and TRBJ2-1, the complete variable domain is DSGVTQTPKHLITATGQRVTLRCSPRSGDLSVYWYQQSLDQGLQFLIQYYNGEERAKGNILERFSAQQFPDLHSELNLSSLELGDSALYFCASNLAGTGKGNEQFFGPGTRLTVL.